Following are 22 T cell receptor beta chains from one sample sequenced in a study of control samples from healthy donors and cancer patients. Only in-frame clones appear in the TCRdb table, and some are missing; sequencing was by immunoSEQ multiplex PCR. This sample has roughly 120,000 clones, with approximately 94% found just once. Sequenced material: blood. These receptors were obtained from a man aged 30-40 years in good health.

The chain couples TRBV5-1 to TRBJ2-7; D not resolved. The CDR3 length is 11 residues. Trimming removed 4 bases from V and 3 bases from J, with 5 bases in between. Germline CDR1 is SGHRS and CDR2 is YFSETQ. The CDR3 bases are TGCGCCAGCAGCCCGGACTACGAGCAGTACTTC. Amino acids: CASSPDYEQYF.

This chain uses TRBV27 with TRBJ2-7; 9 bases are a match to TRBD1. Germline CDR1 is MNHEY and CDR2 is SMNVEV (reference sequence). After removal of 3 bases from V and 2 bases from J, the junction contained 8 bases not matched to a gene. This CDR3 has 16 residues. The DNA of the CDR3 is TGTGCCAGCAGTTTCAGCGGGACAGGGTTTCCCTACGAGCAGTACTTC. Protein sequence: CASSFSGTGFPYEQYF.

This rearrangement joins TRBV7-2 to TRBJ1-2; D may be TRBD1 (6 bases). This CDR3 is built from 15 residues. V lost 5 bases, J lost 2 bases, and 15 bases lay in between. Germline V gene data show CDR1 as SGHTA and CDR2 as FQGNSA. CDR3 in DNA: TGTGCCAGCAGCCTCCAGACAGGATCGAACTATGGCTACACCTTC. This encodes CASSLQTGSNYGYTF. The variable domain in full, completed from reference TRBV7-2 and TRBJ1-2, reads GAGVSQSPSNKVTEKGKDVELRCDPISGHTALYWYRQSLGQGLEFLIYFQGNSAPDKSGLPSDRFSAERTGGSVSTLTIQRTQQEDSAVYLCASSLQTGSNYGYTFGSGTRLTVV.

The chain couples TRBV11-2 to TRBJ1-2; tentatively, D is TRBD1 (6 bases). With 7 bases removed from V and 2 bases from J, the gap between germline ends came to 23 bases. This CDR3 has 17 residues. The germline CDR1 and CDR2 sequences are SGHAT and FQNNGV. Here the CDR3 DNA reads TGTGCCAGCAACTCTGGGGCCAGGGGCGCTGGGAACTATGGCTACACCTTC. Protein product: CASNSGARGAGNYGYTF.

The genes are TRBV19 and TRBJ1-2; 9 nucleotides align to TRBD1. The length of the CDR3 is 16 residues. The germline V gene encodes CDR1 LNHDA and CDR2 SQIVND (reference sequence). V was pared by 3 bases and J by 5 bases, with 10 bases of the junction left unmatched. The CDR3 DNA reads TGTGCCAGTAGTATCCCCAGACAGGGGGTATTTTATGGCTACACCTTC. This gives the protein CASSIPRQGVFYGYTF. Supplemented by reference TRBV19 and TRBJ1-2, the full variable domain reads DGGITQSPKYLFRKEGQNVTLSCEQNLNHDAMYWYRQDPGQGLRLIYYSQIVNDFQKGDIAEGYSVSREKKESFPLTVTSAQKNPTAFYLCASSIPRQGVFYGYTFGSGTRLTVV.

The V call is TRBV18, the J call TRBJ2-4; TRBD2 agrees at 8 bases. Looked up from germline, CDR1 is KGHSH and CDR2 is LQKENI. Trimming at V came to 3 bases and at J to 2 bases, leaving 6 bases not matched to a gene. The CDR3 runs 16 residues. The CDR3 nucleotides are TGTGCCAGCTCACCCGCCCGGGGGGGAACCAAAAACATTCAGTACTTC. Residues: CASSPARGGTKNIQYF. Full variable domain (rest looked up from reference TRBV18 and TRBJ2-4): NAGVMQNPRHLVRRRGQEARLRCSPMKGHSHVYWYRQLPEEGLKFMVYLQKENIIDESGMPKERFSAEFPKEGPSILRIQQVVRGDSAAYFCASSPARGGTKNIQYFGAGTRLSVL.

The genes are TRBV30 and TRBJ2-1; 8 bases line up with TRBD2. CDR3 size: 13 residues. J lost 8 bases, V lost 2 bases, and 5 bases had no gene match. Per germline, CDR1 GTSNPN and CDR2 SVGIG (reference sequence). CDR3 protein: CAWSRTSSHEQFF. CDR3 DNA sequence: TGTGCCTGGAGTCGGACTAGCAGCCATGAGCAGTTCTTC.

Here the CDR3 reads CASSLGAGRTQANYGYTF. DNA of the CDR3: TGCGCCAGCAGCTTGGGGGCAGGGAGGACCCAAGCTAACTATGGCTACACCTTC. The chain has TRBV5-1 and TRBJ1-2, with a possible D match to TRBD1 (5 bases). CDR3 length: 18 residues. Deletions cut 0 bases from V and 0 bases from J, with 18 bases between. Looked up from germline, CDR1 is SGHRS and CDR2 is YFSETQ.

The chain couples TRBV10-3 to TRBJ1-2; no clear D gene. Per germline, CDR1 ENHRY and CDR2 SYGVKD. The CDR3 spans 15 residues. Trimming left V 0 bases short and J 0 bases short, with 8 bases between. The DNA of the CDR3 is TGTGCCATCAGTGAGTCCGCCATTTCTAACTATGGCTACACCTTC. Translated, it gives CAISESAISNYGYTF.

The chain recombines TRBV4-1 with TRBJ2-7, with TRBD1 identical over 10 bases. The germline gives CDR1 MGHRA, CDR2 YSYEKL. The CDR3 has 15 residues. J was trimmed by 3 bases and V by 2 bases; bases with no gene match: 4. The CDR3 DNA reads TGCGCCAGCAGCCAATCCGGGACAGGGGTCTACGAGCAGTACTTC. It is translated as CASSQSGTGVYEQYF.

The V call is TRBV12-3 or TRBV12-4, the J call TRBJ2-2; unclear D gene. The CDR3 runs to 12 residues. Trimming took off 3 bases at V and 3 bases at J, with 2 bases between the two ends. CDR3 bases: TGTGCCAGCAGTTTGTACACCGGGGAGCTGTTTTTT. As protein: CASSLYTGELFF.

The J gene is TRBJ2-3, the V gene TRBV7-2; 7 bases are a match to TRBD2. CDR1 and CDR2 (germline): SGHTA, FQGNSA. CDR3 length equals 15 residues. V gave up 5 bases and J gave up 2 bases; unmatched junction bases: 7. CDR3 residues: CASSVHGGNTDTQYF. The CDR3 region has the DNA TGTGCCAGCAGCGTTCACGGGGGGAACACAGATACGCAGTATTTT.

The chain uses TRBV5-8 and TRBJ2-5; no reliable D call. V was pared by 4 bases and J by 2 bases, with 27 bases between. This CDR3 comprises 19 residues. Germline loops: CDR1 SGHTS, CDR2 YDEGEE. For the CDR3, the DNA is TGTGCCAGCAGCCCAAATTCCGGCTCCCTAAGAGGACCTCAAGAGACCCAGTACTTC. Its translation: CASSPNSGSLRGPQETQYF.

The rearrangement joins TRBV25-1 to TRBJ2-2, with D maybe TRBD1 (8 bases). Germline CDR1 is MGHDK and CDR2 is SYGVNS. The V gene lost 4 bases and the J gene lost 4 bases, with 16 bases spanning the gap. The CDR3 is 16 residues long. The CDR3 DNA sequence: TGTGCCAGCAGTGTTCACACAGGGGGGGGCACCGGGGAGCTGTTTTTT. Its translation is CASSVHTGGGTGELFF.

V is TRBV29-1 and J is TRBJ2-2, with D perhaps matching TRBD2 (6 bases). This CDR3 is built from 15 residues. V was cut by 0 bases and J by 4 bases, with 12 bases left in between. Per the germline V gene, CDR1 is SQVTM and CDR2 is ANQGSEA. CDR3 nucleotides: TGCAGCGTTGAAGAGCGGGGACGTGGCACCGGGGAGCTGTTTTTT. It translates to CSVEERGRGTGELFF.

CDR3 region: CASSSVLESRETQYF. For the CDR3, the DNA is TGTGCCAGCAGCTCCGTACTCGAATCCCGAGAGACCCAGTACTTC. This chain joins TRBV5-8 and TRBJ2-5; D call uncertain. The CDR3 is 15 amino acids. The V end was cut by 3 bases, the J end by 4 bases, with 16 bases between. Germline assignment: CDR1 SGHTS and CDR2 YDEGEE.

The genes are TRBV10-3 and TRBJ1-6, with a tentative D call TRBD1 (6 bases). The germline V and J ends were trimmed by 6 bases and 7 bases, with 13 bases remaining between them. Per germline, CDR1 ENHRY and CDR2 SYGVKD. CDR3 length: 14 residues. DNA of the CDR3: TGTGCCATCAGACGGACAGCTTCGAATTCACCCCTCCACTTT. This gives the protein CAIRRTASNSPLHF.

The chain uses TRBV27 and TRBJ1-2; no firm D call. V was clipped by 0 bases and J by 4 bases, with 9 bases between them. In germline, CDR1 is MNHEY, CDR2 SMNVEV (reference sequence). The CDR3 runs to 14 residues. CDR3 in DNA: TGTGCCAGCAGTTTATCGGGAGGGAGCTATGGCTACACCTTC. Protein sequence: CASSLSGGSYGYTF.

The rearrangement joins TRBV6-6 to TRBJ1-5; TRBD1 might be the D (5 bases). Germline V CDR1 and CDR2: MNHNY, SVGAGI (reference sequence). Between the trimmed V and J ends, which lost 7 bases and 3 bases, there was a span of 10 bases. This CDR3 is 13 amino acids long. Written as DNA, the CDR3 is TGTGCCAGCAATCAGGGTATCAATCAGCCCCAGCATTTT. This encodes CASNQGINQPQHF.

The chain is built from TRBV6-5 and TRBJ2-1, with 13 nucleotides matching TRBD2. Germline assignment: CDR1 MNHEY and CDR2 SVGAGI. V was clipped by 10 bases and J by 8 bases; unmatched bases: 8. The CDR3 spans 14 residues. For the CDR3, the DNA is TGTGCCACCGCCGGACTAGCGGGGGCTTATGAGCAGTTCTTC. Its protein is CATAGLAGAYEQFF.

This clone showed up just once. The chain links TRBV6-2 or TRBV6-3 to TRBJ2-3; TRBD1 agrees at 8 bases. The CDR3 covers 18 residues. V lost 2 bases, J lost 2 bases, and 12 bases stayed unmatched. Germline lookup yields CDR1 MNHEY and CDR2 SVGEGT. CDR3 loop: CASSYPLTGGEYTDTQYF. CDR3 DNA: TGTGCCAGCAGTTACCCTCTTACAGGGGGAGAGTACACAGATACGCAGTATTTT.

The V gene is TRBV27, the J gene TRBJ2-2, with D perhaps matching TRBD2 (6 bases). V lost 5 bases and J 7 bases, leaving 14 bases between the germline ends. Germline CDR1 and CDR2: MNHEY and SMNVEV (reference sequence). There are 14 residues in the CDR3. In DNA, the CDR3 is TGTGCCAGCAGTCCCGATCCCGGGGGCGGGGAGCTGTTTTTT. Protein product: CASSPDPGGGELFF.